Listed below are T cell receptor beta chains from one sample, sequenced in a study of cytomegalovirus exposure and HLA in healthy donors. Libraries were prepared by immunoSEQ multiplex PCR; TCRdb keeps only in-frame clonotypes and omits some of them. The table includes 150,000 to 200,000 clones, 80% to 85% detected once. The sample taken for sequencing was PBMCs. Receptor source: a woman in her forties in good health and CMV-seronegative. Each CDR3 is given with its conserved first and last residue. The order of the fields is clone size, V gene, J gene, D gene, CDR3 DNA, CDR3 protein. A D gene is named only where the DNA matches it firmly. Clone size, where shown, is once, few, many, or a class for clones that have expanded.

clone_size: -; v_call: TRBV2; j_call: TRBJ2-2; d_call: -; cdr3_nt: TGTGCCAGCAGAATACAGGAAAACACCGGGGAGCTGTTTTTT; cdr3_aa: CASRIQENTGELFF
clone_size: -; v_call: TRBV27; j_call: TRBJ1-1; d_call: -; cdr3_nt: TGTGCCTCCTCCAGGGGGAACACTGAAGCTTTCTTT; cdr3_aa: CASSRGNTEAFF
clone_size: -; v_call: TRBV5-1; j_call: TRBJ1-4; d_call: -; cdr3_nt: TGCGCCAGCAGCTTGAGGCAGGGCAACGACAAACTGTTTTTT; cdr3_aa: CASSLRQGNDKLFF
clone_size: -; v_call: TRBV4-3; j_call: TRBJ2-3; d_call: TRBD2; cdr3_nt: TGCGCCAGCAGCCAAGATGTACTAGCGAGAGATACGCAGTATTTT; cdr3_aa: CASSQDVLARDTQYF
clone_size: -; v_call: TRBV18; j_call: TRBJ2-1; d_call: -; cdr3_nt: TGTGCCAGCTCACCACAAGGACTGAGCTCCTACAATGAGCAGTTCTTC; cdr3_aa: CASSPQGLSSYNEQFF
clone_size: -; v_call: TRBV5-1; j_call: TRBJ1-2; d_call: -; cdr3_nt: TGCGCCAGCAGCTTGGTGAGGGAGGGGGGCCCTCCCTATGGCTACACCTTC; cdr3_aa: CASSLVREGGPPYGYTF
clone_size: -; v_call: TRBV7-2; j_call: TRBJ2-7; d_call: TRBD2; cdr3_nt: TGTGCCAGCAGCTTAGCCTTACTAGCGGGATACTCCTACGAGCAGTACTTC; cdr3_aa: CASSLALLAGYSYEQYF
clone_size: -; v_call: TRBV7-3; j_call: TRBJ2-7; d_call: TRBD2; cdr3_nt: TGTGCCAGCAGCTTAACCAGTGGCGGGGGGAGCCCCTACGAGCAGTACTTC; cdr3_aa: CASSLTSGGGSPYEQYF
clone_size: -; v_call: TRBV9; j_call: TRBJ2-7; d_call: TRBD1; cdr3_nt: TGTGCCAGCAGCGGGACAGGGGGGCCCTACGAGCAGTACTTC; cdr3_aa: CASSGTGGPYEQYF
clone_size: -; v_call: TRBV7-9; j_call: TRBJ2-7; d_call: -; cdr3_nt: TGTGCCAGCAGCTTAGAGAGTGGGGCCCTCGAGCAGTACTTC; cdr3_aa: CASSLESGALEQYF
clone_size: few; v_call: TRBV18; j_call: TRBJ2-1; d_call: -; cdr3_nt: TGTGCCAGCTCACCAAGGACAAAGAACAATGAGCAGTTCTTC; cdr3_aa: CASSPRTKNNEQFF
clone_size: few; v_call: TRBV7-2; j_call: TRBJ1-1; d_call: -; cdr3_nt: TGTGCCAGCAGCTGGCAGGGGTTATCTGAAGCTTTCTTT; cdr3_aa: CASSWQGLSEAFF
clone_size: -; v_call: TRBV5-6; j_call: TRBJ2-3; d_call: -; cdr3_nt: TGTGCCAGCAGCTCCCCGCGGGAAAAGGGCACAGATACGCAGTATTTT; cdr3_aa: CASSSPREKGTDTQYF
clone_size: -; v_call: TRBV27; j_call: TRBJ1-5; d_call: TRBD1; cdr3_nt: TGTGCCAGCAGTTTATTGGGGACAGGGGGTCAACCCCAGCATTTT; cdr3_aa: CASSLLGTGGQPQHF
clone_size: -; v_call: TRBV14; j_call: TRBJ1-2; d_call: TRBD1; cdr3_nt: TGTGCCAGCAGCCGGAACAGGGGTTATAACTATGGCTACACCTTC; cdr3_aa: CASSRNRGYNYGYTF
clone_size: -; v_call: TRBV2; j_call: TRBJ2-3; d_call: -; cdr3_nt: TGTGCCAGCAGTGGCATAGCGGTACCCGGAGATACGCAGTATTTT; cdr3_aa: CASSGIAVPGDTQYF
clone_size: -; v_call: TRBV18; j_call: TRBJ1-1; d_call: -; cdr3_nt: TGTGCCAGCTTTGGAGGGGTTGGGGTGAACACTGAAGCTTTCTTT; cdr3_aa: CASFGGVGVNTEAFF
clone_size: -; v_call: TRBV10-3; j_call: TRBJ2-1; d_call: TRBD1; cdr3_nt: TGTGCCATCCGACAGGGGGACGACAATGAGCAGTTCTTC; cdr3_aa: CAIRQGDDNEQFF
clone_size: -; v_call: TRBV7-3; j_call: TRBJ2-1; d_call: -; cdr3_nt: TGTGCCAGCAGCTCCGCCAGGACTGCAGCCAATGAGCAGTTCTTC; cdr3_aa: CASSSARTAANEQFF
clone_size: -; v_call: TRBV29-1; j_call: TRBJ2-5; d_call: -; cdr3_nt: TGCAGCGTTGATGGCCTAGCAGCCGAAGAGACCCAGTACTTC; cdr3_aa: CSVDGLAAEETQYF
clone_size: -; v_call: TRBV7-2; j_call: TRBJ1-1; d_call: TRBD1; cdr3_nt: TGTGCCAGCAGCTTAGCGTCCCAGGGGGCGCGAGCTTTCTTT; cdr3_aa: CASSLASQGARAFF
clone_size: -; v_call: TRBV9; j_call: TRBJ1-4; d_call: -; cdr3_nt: TGTGCCAGCAGCCAGGGTGGTGATGAAAAACTGTTTTTT; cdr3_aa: CASSQGGDEKLFF
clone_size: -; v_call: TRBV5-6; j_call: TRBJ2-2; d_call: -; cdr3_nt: TGTGCCAGCAGCCCTCAGGGTAGCGGGGAGCTGTTTTTT; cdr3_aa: CASSPQGSGELFF
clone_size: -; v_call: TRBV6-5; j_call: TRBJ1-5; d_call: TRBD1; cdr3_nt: TGTGCCAGCAGTTGGAACAGGGGTTCAGGGCCCCAGCATTTT; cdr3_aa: CASSWNRGSGPQHF
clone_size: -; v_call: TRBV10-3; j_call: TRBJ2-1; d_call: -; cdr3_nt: TGTGCCATCAGTGAAGAGATGACTAGAGTTGACAATGAGCAGTTCTTC; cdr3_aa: CAISEEMTRVDNEQFF
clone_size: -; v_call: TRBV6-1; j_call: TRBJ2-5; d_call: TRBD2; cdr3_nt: TGTGCCAGCAGCTTTGGACTAGCGGGAGCTGAGACCCAGTACTTC; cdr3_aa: CASSFGLAGAETQYF
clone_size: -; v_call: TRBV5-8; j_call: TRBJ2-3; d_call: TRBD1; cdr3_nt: TGTGCCAGCAGGACAGGGGGTGCAGATACGCAGTATTTT; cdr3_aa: CASRTGGADTQYF
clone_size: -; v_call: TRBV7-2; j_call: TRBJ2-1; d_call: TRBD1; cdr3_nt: TGTGCCAGCAGCGGACGCCGACAGGGGCCCGCCAATGAGCAGTTCTTC; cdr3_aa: CASSGRRQGPANEQFF
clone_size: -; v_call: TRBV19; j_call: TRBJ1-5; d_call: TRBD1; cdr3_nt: TGTGCCAGTAGTATAGACAGGGGGCTGGTCAATCAGCCCCAGCATTTT; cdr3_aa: CASSIDRGLVNQPQHF
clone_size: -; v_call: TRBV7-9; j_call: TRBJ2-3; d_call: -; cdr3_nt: TGTTCCAGCAGCGCGGTCGCGGTCGCTAGCACAGATACGCAGTATTTT; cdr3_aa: CSSSAVAVASTDTQYF
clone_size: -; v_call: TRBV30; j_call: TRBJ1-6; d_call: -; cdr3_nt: TGTGCCTGGACCGGGAATAATTCACCCCTCCACTTT; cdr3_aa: CAWTGNNSPLHF
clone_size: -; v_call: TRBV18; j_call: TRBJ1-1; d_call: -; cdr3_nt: TGTGCCAGCTCACCGATCCGGAGTACTGAAGCTTTCTTT; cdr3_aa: CASSPIRSTEAFF
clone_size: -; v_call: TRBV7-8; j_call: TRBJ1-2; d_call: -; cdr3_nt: TGTGCCAGCAGCCCAAACAGCCCCGAGAGATATGGCTACACCTTC; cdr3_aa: CASSPNSPERYGYTF
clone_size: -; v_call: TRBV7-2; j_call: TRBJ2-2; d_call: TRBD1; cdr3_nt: TGTGCCAGCAGCGCCACAGGGGGCGTCACCGGGGAGCTGTTTTTT; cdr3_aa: CASSATGGVTGELFF
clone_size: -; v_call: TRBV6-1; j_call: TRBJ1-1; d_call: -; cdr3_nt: TGTGCCAGCAGAGTCGACAGGTACACTGAAGCTTTCTTT; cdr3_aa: CASRVDRYTEAFF
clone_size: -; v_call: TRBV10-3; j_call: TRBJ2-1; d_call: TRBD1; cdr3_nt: TGTGCCATCAGTGAGTCAGGGGGCAACTACAATGAGCAGTTCTTC; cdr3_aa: CAISESGGNYNEQFF
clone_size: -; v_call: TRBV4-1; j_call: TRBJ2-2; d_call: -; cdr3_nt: TGCGCCAGCAGCTCATATACCCCAGTCCCCTCGAACACCGGGGAGCTGTTTTTT; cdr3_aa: CASSSYTPVPSNTGELFF
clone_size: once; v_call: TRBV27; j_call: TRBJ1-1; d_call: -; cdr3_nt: TGTGCCAGCAGTTTATCAGGGGTGACTCTTAACACTGAAGCTTTCTTT; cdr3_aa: CASSLSGVTLNTEAFF
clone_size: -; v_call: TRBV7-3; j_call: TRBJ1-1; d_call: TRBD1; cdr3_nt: TGTGCCAGCAGCCTTCAGGGGGCGAACACTGAAGCTTTCTTT; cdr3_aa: CASSLQGANTEAFF
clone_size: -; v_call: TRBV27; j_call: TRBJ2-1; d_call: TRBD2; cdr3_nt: TGTGCCAGCAGTTTCATTGGGACTAGCGGGATATATGAGCAGTTCTTC; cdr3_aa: CASSFIGTSGIYEQFF
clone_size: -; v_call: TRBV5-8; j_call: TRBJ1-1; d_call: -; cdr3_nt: TGTGCCAGCAGCTTGGCGCACAGGGTCTTTAAAGCTTTCTTT; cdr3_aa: CASSLAHRVFKAFF
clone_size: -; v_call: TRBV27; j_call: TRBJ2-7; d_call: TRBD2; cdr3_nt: TGTGCCAGCAATTTGAGCGGGAGCTACGAGCAGTACTTC; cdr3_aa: CASNLSGSYEQYF
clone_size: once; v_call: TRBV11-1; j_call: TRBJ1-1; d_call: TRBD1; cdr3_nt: TGTGCCAGCAGCTTAGCGGACAGGGTTGGCACTGAAGCTTTCTTT; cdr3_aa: CASSLADRVGTEAFF
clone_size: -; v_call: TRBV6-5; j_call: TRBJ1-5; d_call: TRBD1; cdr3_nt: TGTGCCAGCAGTTACTCTTACTCGACAGGGCATCAGCCCCAGCATTTT; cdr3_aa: CASSYSYSTGHQPQHF
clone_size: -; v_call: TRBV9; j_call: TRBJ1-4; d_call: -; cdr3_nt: TGTGCCAGCAGCTTTACAGGGATTAACGGTGAAAAACTGTTTTTT; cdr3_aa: CASSFTGINGEKLFF
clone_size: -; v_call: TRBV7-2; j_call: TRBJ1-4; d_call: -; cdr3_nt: TGTGCCAGCAGCTACCAGGTTCTGGCTAATGAAAAACTGTTTTTT; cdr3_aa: CASSYQVLANEKLFF
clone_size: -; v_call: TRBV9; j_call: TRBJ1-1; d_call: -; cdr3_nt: TGTGCCAGCAGCGCGAGTATGAACACTGAAGCTTTCTTT; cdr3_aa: CASSASMNTEAFF
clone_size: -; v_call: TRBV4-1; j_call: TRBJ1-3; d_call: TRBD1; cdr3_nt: TGCGCCAGCAGCCAAGATCCCCATTCCGGGACAGGACTAAACACCATATATTTT; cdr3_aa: CASSQDPHSGTGLNTIYF
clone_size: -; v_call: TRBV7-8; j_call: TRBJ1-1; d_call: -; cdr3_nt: TGTGCCAGCAGCTCGCATGGACAGACGAACACTGAAGCTTTCTTT; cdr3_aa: CASSSHGQTNTEAFF
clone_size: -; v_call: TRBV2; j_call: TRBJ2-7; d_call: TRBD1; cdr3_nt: TGTGCCAGCAGCGGACCGGGACAGGGGACCGAGCAGTACTTC; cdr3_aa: CASSGPGQGTEQYF
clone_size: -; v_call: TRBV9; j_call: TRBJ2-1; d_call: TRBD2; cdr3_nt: TGTGCCAGCAGCGTAGAGAAGCGGGATAAATACAATGAGCAGTTCTTC; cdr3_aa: CASSVEKRDKYNEQFF
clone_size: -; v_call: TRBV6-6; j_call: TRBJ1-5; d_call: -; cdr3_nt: TGTGCCAGCAGTTACGGGCAGGGAAATCAGCCCCAGCATTTT; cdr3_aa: CASSYGQGNQPQHF
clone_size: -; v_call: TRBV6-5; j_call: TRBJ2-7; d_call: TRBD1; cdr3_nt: TGTGCCAGCAGTTACTGGGGGACAGCCTACGAGCAGTACTTC; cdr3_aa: CASSYWGTAYEQYF
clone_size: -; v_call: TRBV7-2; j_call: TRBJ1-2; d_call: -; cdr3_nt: TGTGCCAGCAGCTCCTCCTACGGGGTCTATGGCTACACCTTC; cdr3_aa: CASSSSYGVYGYTF
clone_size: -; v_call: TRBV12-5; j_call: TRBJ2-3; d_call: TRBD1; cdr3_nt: TGTGCTAGTGGTGGAAGGGACAGCCGCACAGATACGCAGTATTTT; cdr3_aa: CASGGRDSRTDTQYF
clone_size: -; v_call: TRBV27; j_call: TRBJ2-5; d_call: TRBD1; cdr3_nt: TGTGCCAGCAGGAGACAGGGTCTGGGGCGGTCTGGAGAGACCCAGTACTTC; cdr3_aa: CASRRQGLGRSGETQYF
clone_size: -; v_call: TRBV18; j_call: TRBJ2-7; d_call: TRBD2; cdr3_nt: TGTGCCAGCTCACCCCTAGCGGGAGCCGACGAGCAGTACTTC; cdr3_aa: CASSPLAGADEQYF
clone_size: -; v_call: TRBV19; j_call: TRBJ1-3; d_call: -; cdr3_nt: TGTGCCAGTATTACGAGCTCTGGAAACACCATATATTTT; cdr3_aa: CASITSSGNTIYF
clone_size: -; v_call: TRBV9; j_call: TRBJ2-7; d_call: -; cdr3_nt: TGTGCCAGCAGCGTAGCGGGAGAGGGTGAAAGCATCGAGCAGTACTTC; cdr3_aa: CASSVAGEGESIEQYF
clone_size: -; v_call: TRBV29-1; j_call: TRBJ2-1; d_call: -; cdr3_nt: TGCAGCGTTGAGTCACTCGGCTACAATGAGCAGTTCTTC; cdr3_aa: CSVESLGYNEQFF